The clone carrying this T cell receptor beta chain has just a few counts. As yet, its antigen is unknown. This entry comes from a study of CD8+ T cells in alopecia areata. Study-level results: Lesional tissue from the scalp (especially in alopecia totalis/universalis) showed higher clonality than normal scalp. Possibly because of HLA-related factors, TCR sharing was less clear across patients than in mice. There were also resident alphabeta T cells of normal skin sequenced in scalp samples.

The germline V and J ends were trimmed by 3 bases and 0 bases, with 10 bases remaining between them. The CDR3 has 15 amino acids. Germline CDR1 LNHDA, CDR2 SQIVND (reference sequence). After isolation, RNA underwent reverse transcription to generate cDNA as the sequencing template. Generated by immunoSEQ multiplex PCR, the TCRdb table keeps only in-frame clones and is missing some. The profile shows over 150,000 clones, roughly 56% of them singletons. PBMCs yielded sorted CD4+ and CD8+ T cells. Sequenced material: CD8+ T cells sorted from blood. The clonotype comes from a human donor in good health. The rearrangement links TRBV19 to TRBJ2-3; a possible D gene is TRBD1 (5 bases). DNA of the CDR3: TGTGCCAGTAGTATCAGTGGGGCTAGCACAGATACGCAGTATTTT. Encoded protein: CASSISGASTDTQYF.